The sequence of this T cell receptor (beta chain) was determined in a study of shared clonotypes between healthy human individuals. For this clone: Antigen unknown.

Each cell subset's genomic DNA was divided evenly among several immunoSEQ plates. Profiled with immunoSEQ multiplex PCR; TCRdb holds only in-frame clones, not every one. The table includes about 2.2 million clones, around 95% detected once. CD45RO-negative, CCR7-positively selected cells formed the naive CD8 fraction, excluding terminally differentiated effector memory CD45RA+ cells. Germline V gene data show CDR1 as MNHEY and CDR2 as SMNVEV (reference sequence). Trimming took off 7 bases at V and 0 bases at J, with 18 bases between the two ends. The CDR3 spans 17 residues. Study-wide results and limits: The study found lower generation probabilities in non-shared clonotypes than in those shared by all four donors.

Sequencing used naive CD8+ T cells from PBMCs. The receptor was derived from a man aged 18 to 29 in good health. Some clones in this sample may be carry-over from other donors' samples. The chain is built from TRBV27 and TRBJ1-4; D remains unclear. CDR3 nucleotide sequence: TGTGCCAGCACTAAAATTGGAGGGTTCCCAACTAATGAAAAACTGTTTTTT. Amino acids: CASTKIGGFPTNEKLFF.